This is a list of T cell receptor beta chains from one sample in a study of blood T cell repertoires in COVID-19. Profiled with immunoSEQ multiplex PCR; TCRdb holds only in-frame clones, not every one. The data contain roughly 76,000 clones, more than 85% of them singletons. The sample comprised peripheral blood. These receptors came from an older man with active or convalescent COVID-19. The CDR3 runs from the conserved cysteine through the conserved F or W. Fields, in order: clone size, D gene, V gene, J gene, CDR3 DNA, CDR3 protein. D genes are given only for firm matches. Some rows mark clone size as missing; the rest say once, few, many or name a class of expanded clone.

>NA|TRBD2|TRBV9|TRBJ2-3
TGTGCCAGCAGCGTAGTTGCGGGAGGGGTCACAGATACGCAGTATTTT
CASSVVAGGVTDTQYF
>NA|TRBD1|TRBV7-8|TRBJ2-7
TGTGCCAGCACCCGTCCACAGGGGCCCTACGAGCAGTACTTC
CASTRPQGPYEQYF
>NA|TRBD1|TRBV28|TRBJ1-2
TGTGCCAGCAGTTCCGGACAGGAATCCTATGGCTACACCTTC
CASSSGQESYGYTF
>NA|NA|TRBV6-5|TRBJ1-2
TGTGCCAGCAGTCCCCTAGGGGCGGGGGGCTACACCTTC
CASSPLGAGGYTF
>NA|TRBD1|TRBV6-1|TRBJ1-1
TGTGCCAGCAGTTCCCAGACAGGGGGTGGGACTGAAGCTTTCTTT
CASSSQTGGGTEAFF
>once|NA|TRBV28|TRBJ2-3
TGTGCCACCCAGGGGGGTTGGTTAGATACGCAGTATTTT
CATQGGWLDTQYF
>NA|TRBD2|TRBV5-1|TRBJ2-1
TGCGCCAGCAGCCAACGGACTAGCGGGGGGGACAATGAGCAGTTCTTC
CASSQRTSGGDNEQFF
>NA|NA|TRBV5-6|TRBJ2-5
TGTGCCAGCAGCTTCGGACTGAACCAAGAGACCCAGTACTTC
CASSFGLNQETQYF
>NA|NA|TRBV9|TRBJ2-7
TGTGCCAGCAGCGCGGACACCTCCTACGAGCAGTACTTC
CASSADTSYEQYF
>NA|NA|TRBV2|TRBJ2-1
TGTGCCAGCACCCCTGCTAGGAGCTCCTACAATGAGCAGTTCTTC
CASTPARSSYNEQFF
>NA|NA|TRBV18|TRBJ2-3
TGTGCCAGCTCACCACAGCAGGGCACAGATACGCAGTATTTT
CASSPQQGTDTQYF
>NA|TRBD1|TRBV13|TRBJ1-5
TGTGCCAGCAGCTTACTGCGGGGACAGGGGGCAGGACAGCCCCAGCATTTT
CASSLLRGQGAGQPQHF
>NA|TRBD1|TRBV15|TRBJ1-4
TGTGCCACCAGCAGAGGAGGGACAGGGGCTAATGAAAAACTGTTTTTT
CATSRGGTGANEKLFF
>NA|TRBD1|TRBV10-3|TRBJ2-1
TGTGCCATCAGTGAGGGACAGGGGTTAGACAATGAGCAGTTCTTC
CAISEGQGLDNEQFF
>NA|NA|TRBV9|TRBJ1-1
TGTGCCAGCAGCGTAGCTTGGGCAAACGGTGAAGCTTTCTTT
CASSVAWANGEAFF
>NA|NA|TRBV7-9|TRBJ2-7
TGTGCCAGCAGCTTAGCTAGCGCCTACGAGCAGTACTTC
CASSLASAYEQYF
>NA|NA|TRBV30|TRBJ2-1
TGTGCCTGGAGTGTAGTACTATTTAATGAGCAGTTCTTC
CAWSVVLFNEQFF
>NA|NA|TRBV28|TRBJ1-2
TGTGCCAGCAGTTTGGGCCAGACAGGTCTCCGGGGCTACACCTTC
CASSLGQTGLRGYTF
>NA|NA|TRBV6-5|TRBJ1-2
TGTGCCAGCAGTTCCGCTGCCAGTGGTGGCTACACCTTC
CASSSAASGGYTF
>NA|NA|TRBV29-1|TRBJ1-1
TGCAGCGTTGAAGAGGGGGCCCGCGGCACTGAAGCTTTCTTT
CSVEEGARGTEAFF
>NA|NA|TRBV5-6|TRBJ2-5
TGTGCCAGCAGTTCCGCTAGTGTTGAGACCCAGTACTTC
CASSSASVETQYF
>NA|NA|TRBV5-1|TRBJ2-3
TGCGCCAGCAGCCCCCTGACAGGTCAAGGGGCAGATACGCAGTATTTT
CASSPLTGQGADTQYF
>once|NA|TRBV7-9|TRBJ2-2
TGTGCCAGCAGCGTAGGGGGAGTGGGCACCGGGGAGCTGTTTTTT
CASSVGGVGTGELFF
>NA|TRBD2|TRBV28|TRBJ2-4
TGTGCCAGCGCGCAAGCGGGGGCAGTAGACATTCAGTACTTC
CASAQAGAVDIQYF
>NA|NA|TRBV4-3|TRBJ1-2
TGCGCCAGCAGCCAAGATAGGGGGGGGAATTATGGCTACACCTTC
CASSQDRGGNYGYTF
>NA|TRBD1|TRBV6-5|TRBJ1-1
TGTGCCAGCAGCCCGAGGAGGGCAGGGGGCGAGGAAGCTTTCTTT
CASSPRRAGGEEAFF
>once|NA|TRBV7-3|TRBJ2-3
TGTGCCAGCAGCCAGGGGGGCGGGATGGGCACAGATACGCAGTATTTT
CASSQGGGMGTDTQYF
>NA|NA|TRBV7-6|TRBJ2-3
TGTGCCAGCAGCTTAGGGACATCCCGCCGCACAGATACGCAGTATTTT
CASSLGTSRRTDTQYF
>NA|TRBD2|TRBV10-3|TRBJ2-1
TGTGCCATCAGTGGAGGGGCTAGCGGGAACAATGAGCAGTTCTTC
CAISGGASGNNEQFF
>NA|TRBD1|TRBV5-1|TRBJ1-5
TGCGCCAGCAGCTTGGGGGACAGCAAAAATCAGCCCCAGCATTTT
CASSLGDSKNQPQHF
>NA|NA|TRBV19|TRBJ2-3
TGTGCCAGTAGTATACTACAGGGACCCGCTAACACAGATACGCAGTATTTT
CASSILQGPANTDTQYF
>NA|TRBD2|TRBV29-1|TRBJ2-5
TGCAGCGTTTGGACTAGCGGGAGTCAAGAGACCCAGTACTTC
CSVWTSGSQETQYF
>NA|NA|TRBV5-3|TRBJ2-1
TGTGCCAGAAGCTTGGATCTAGCGAACTCCTACAATGAGCAGTTCTTC
CARSLDLANSYNEQFF
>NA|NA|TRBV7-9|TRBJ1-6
TGTGCCACCATTGGGAGTGGACGCGGGAATTCACCCCTCCACTTT
CATIGSGRGNSPLHF
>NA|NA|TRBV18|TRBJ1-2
TGTGCCAGCTCACTAGATCAGGGGCTTTCTAACTATGGCTACACCTTC
CASSLDQGLSNYGYTF
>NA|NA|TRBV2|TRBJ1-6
TGTGCCAGCAGTGGGGGGGGTATGGGTAATTCACCCCTCCACTTT
CASSGGGMGNSPLHF